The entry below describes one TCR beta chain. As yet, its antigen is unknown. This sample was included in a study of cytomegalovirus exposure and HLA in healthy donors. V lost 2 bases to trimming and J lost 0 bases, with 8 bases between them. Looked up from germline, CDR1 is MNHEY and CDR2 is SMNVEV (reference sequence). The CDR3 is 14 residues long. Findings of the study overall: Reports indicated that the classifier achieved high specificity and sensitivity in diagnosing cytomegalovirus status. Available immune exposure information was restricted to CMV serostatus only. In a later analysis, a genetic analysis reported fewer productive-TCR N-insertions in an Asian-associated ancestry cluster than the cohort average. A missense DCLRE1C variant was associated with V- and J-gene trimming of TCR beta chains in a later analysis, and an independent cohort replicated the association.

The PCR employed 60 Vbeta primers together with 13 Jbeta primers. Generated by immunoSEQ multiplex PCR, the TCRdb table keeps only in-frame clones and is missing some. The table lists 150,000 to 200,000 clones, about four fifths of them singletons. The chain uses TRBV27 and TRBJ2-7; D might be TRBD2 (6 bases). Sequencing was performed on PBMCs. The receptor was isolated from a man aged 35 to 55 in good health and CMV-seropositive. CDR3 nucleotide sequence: TGTGCCAGCAGTTTAGGGCGGGGCTCCTACGAGCAGTACTTC. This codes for CASSLGRGSYEQYF.